This TCR beta chain emerged from a study of cytomegalovirus exposure and HLA in healthy donors. Broader study findings: Among TCR sequences, most were rare, though some public TCRs appeared in many donors.

A multiplex PCR was run with 60 Vbeta primers and 13 Jbeta primers. Produced via immunoSEQ multiplex PCR; TCRdb's table is partial and in-frame only. Among 100,000 to 150,000 clones listed, 70% to 80% were seen once. Comment on this clone: Antigen: not known.

The source material was PBMCs. This TCR came from a female donor in good health and CMV-seronegative.

The CDR3 is CASSLAGGLGNEQFF. CDR3 nucleotide sequence: TGTGCCAGCAGTTTAGCGGGAGGGTTGGGCAATGAGCAGTTCTTC. The chain combines TRBV28 with TRBJ2-1; 9 bases are a match to TRBD2. This CDR3 spans 15 amino acids. J gave up 6 bases and V 2 bases, and 5 bases lay outside the gene matches. Germline CDR1 MDHEN, CDR2 SYDVKM.